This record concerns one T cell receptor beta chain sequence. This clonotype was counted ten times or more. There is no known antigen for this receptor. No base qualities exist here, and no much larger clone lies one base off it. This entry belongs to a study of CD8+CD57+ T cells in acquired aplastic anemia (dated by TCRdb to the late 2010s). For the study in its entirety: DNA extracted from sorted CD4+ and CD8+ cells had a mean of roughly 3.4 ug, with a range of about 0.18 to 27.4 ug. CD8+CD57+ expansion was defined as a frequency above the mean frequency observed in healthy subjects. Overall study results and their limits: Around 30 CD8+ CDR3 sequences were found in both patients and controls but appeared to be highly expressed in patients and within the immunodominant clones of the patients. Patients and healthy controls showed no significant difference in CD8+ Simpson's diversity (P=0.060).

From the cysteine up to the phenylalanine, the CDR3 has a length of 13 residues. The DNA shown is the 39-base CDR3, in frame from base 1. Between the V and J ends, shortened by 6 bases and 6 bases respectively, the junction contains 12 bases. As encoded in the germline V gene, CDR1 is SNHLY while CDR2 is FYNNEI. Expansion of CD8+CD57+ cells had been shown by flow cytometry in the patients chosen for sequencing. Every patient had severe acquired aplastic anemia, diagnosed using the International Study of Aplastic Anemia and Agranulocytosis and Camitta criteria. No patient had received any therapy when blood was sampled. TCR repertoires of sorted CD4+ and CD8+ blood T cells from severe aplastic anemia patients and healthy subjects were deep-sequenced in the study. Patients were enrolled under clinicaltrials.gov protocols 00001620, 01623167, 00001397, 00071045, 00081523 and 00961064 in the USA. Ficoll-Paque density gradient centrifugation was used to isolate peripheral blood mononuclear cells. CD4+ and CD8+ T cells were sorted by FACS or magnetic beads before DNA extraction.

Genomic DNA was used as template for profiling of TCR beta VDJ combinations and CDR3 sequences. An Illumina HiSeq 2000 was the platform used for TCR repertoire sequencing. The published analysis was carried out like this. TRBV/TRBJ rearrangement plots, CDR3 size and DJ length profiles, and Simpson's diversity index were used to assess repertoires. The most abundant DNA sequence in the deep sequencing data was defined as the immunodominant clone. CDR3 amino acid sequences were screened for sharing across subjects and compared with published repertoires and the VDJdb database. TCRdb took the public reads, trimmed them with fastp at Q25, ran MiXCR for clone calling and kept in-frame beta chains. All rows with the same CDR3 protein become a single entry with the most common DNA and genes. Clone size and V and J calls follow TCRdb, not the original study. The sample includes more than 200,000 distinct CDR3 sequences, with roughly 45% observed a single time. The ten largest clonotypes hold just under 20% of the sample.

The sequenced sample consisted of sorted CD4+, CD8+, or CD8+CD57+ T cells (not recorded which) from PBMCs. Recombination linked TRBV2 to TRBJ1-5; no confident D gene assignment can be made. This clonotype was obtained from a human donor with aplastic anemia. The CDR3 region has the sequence CASRPEIRQPQHF. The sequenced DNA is TGTGCCAGCAGGCCGGAGATCCGTCAGCCCCAGCATTTT.